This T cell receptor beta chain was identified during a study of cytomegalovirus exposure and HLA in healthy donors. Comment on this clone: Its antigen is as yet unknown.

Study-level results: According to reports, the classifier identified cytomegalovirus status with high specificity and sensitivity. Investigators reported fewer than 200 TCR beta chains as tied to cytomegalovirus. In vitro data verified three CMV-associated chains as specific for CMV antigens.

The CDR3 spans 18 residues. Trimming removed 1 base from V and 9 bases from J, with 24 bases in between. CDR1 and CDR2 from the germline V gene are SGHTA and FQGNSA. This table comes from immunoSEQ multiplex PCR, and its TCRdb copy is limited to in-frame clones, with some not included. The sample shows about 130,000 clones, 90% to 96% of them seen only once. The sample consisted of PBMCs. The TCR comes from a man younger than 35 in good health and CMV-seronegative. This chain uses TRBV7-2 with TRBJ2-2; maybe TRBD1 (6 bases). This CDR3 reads CASSLGFGGTPWDRELFF. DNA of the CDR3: TGTGCCAGCAGCTTAGGTTTTGGGGGCACCCCCTGGGACCGGGAGCTGTTTTTT.